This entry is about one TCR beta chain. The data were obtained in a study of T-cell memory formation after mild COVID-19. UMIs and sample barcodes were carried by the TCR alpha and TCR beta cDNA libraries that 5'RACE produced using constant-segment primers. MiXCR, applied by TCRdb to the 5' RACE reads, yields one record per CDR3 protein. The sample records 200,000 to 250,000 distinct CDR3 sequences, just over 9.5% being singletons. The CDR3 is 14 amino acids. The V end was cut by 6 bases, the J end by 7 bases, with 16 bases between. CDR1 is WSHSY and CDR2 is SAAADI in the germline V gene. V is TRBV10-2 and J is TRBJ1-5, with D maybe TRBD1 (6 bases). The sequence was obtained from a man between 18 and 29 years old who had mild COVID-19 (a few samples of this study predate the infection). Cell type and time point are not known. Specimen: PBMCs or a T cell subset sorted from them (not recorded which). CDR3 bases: TGCGCCAGCAGAGTGGGGGGGCAGGGACAGCCCCAGCATTTT. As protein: CASRVGGQGQPQHF.